The sequence of this T cell receptor (beta chain) was determined in a study of T cell repertoires in cytomegalovirus infection. Each CDR3 protein gets one entry after TCRdb re-called the reads with MiXCR. Of 310,000 or so distinct CDR3 sequences listed, approximately 8.9% are singletons. This clonotype was found many times. There are 15 residues in the CDR3. V gave up 8 bases and J gave up 0 bases; unmatched junction bases: 10. Germline V gene sequence: CDR1 SGHTA, CDR2 FQGNSA. The V and J genes are TRBV7-2 and TRBJ2-7, with 7 bases lining up with TRBD2. The receptor was derived from a human donor in good health (CMV status not recorded). Some clones in this sample may be carry-over from other donors' samples. Input material: PBMCs. For the CDR3, the DNA is TGTGCCAGCGGCCTGGGGGGGGTCAGCTCCTACGAGCAGTACTTC. Translating gives CASGLGGVSSYEQYF.